This T cell receptor beta chain was observed in a study of blood T cell repertoires in COVID-19. Study-level information: The United States, Italy and Spain supplied acute and convalescent COVID-19 samples. PBMCs, B-cell-depleted T cells, or T cells were the source of the cDNA or gDNA that made up the material.

Per the original methods: Nucleated cell number was recorded as an estimate derived from reference gene primer amplification. The assay was immunoSEQ multiplex PCR, and TCRdb's table has in-frame clones only and misses some. For V, J and clone size, that table is used; D and trimming come from the DNA. The sample shows roughly 100,000 clones, about four fifths of them seen only once. CDR3 size: 14 residues. The rearrangement links TRBV21-1 to TRBJ2-7; the table assigns TRBD1, which was not confirmed against the DNA. TRBV21-1 is deemed a pseudogene. Sequenced input: peripheral blood. This receptor was obtained from a woman of 80 years or more with active or convalescent COVID-19. This CDR3 reads CASSMDRGLYEQYF. For the CDR3, the DNA is TGTGCCAGCAGCATGGACAGGGGGCTCTACGAGCAGTACTTC.